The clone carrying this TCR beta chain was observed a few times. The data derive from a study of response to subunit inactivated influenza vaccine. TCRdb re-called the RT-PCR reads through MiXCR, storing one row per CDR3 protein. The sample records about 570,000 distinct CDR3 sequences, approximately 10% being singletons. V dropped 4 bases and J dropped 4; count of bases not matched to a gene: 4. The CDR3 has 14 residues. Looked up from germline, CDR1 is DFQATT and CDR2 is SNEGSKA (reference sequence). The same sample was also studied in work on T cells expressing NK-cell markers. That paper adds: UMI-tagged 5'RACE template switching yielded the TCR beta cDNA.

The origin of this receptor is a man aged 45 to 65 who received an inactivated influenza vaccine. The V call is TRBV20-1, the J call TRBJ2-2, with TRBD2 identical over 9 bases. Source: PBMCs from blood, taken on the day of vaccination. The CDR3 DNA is TGCAGTGCTAAGGGACTAGCAGGCACCGGGGAGCTGTTTTTT. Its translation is CSAKGLAGTGELFF.